This section outlines one T cell receptor beta chain sequence together with its context. Assay: immunoSEQ multiplex PCR; the TCRdb copy retains only in-frame clones and omits some. Of around 400,000 clones in the sample, about 88% are singletons; the top ten hold about 1.5%. The data were taken from a study of blood T cell repertoires in COVID-19. As for the study in general: The United States, Italy and Spain supplied acute and convalescent COVID-19 samples. In each case, the material was cDNA or gDNA derived from T cells, B-cell-depleted T cells, or PBMCs.

Germline-derived CDR1 and CDR2 are MDHEN and SYDVKM. CDR3 length equals 12 residues. The V gene lost 7 bases and the J gene lost 5 bases, with 9 bases spanning the gap. Those enrolled, adults aged roughly 18 to 89 years, came from 20 to 25 US areas. The TCR originated in a woman between 18 and 30 years old who had been exposed to COVID-19. The V call is TRBV28, the J call TRBJ2-1; D is unresolved. Sequencing input: PBMCs or T cells enriched from blood (not recorded which). CDR3 region: CASKHFNNEQFF. The CDR3 region has the DNA TGTGCCAGCAAGCACTTCAACAATGAGCAGTTCTTC.